This T cell receptor beta chain was documented in a study of CD8 T cells in ankylosing spondylitis. This clonotype showed up many times. The antigen remains undetermined. A single record per CDR3 protein comes from TCRdb applying MiXCR to the 5' RACE reads. Among 100,000 to 150,000 distinct CDR3 sequences listed, more than 15% were seen once. V lost 5 bases and J 5 bases, leaving 6 bases between the germline ends. Germline CDR1 is SQVTM and CDR2 is ANQGSEA. The CDR3 spans 10 residues. Whole-study findings and limits: It appeared that ankylosing spondylitis blood was characterized by a TCR beta motif of fewer than 10 highly homologous variants. The authors found the disease-linked clones to be CD8+ and relatively rare in peripheral blood.

Sequencing was performed on blood, either unsorted or a sorted T cell fraction (not recorded which). The V and J genes are TRBV29-1 and TRBJ1-1; D is ambiguous. The source of this sequence is a male donor with ankylosing spondylitis. Here the CDR3 DNA reads TGCAGCGTTTTCGATACTGAAGCTTTCTTT. Protein product: CSVFDTEAFF.